The rows below give T cell receptor beta chains drawn from one sample of a study of T cell responses to AZD1222 COVID-19 vaccine. Sequencing used immunoSEQ multiplex PCR; TCRdb keeps in-frame clones, though not all of them. The sample lists roughly 150,000 clones, 80% to 95% occurring once. Sequenced material: peripheral blood, taken on day 0 of AZD1222 vaccination. The receptors come from an adult in good health. CDR3s include the opening cysteine and the closing phenylalanine or tryptophan.

j_call v_call cdr3_aa
TRBJ2-1 TRBV12-3/TRBV12-4 CASSLWGSGEQFF
TRBJ1-6 TRBV6-2/TRBV6-3 CAGRRDNHSPLHF
TRBJ1-3 TRBV30 CAWSGRRQGSQRNTIYF
TRBJ2-5 TRBV3-1/TRBV3-2 CASSQEGGGSTQYF
TRBJ1-3 TRBV25-1 CASSESGSSGNTIYF
TRBJ1-1 TRBV30 CAWIRTGAGMNTEAFF
TRBJ1-1 TRBV6-6 CASGGGMNTEAFF
TRBJ2-1 TRBV11-3 CASSPEGAGNEQFF
TRBJ1-1 TRBV3-1/TRBV3-2 CASSQKGQGAKTSEAFF
TRBJ1-4 TRBV7-2 CASTRTGAGEKLFF
TRBJ2-7 TRBV7-8 CASSPIMGGLGQYF
TRBJ2-2 TRBV6-4 CASSEGNTGELFF
TRBJ2-3 TRBV30 CAGLHGYTDTQYF
TRBJ2-1 TRBV13 CASSLGGLAGGRYNEQFF
TRBJ1-1 TRBV3-1/TRBV3-2 CASSQDGAFTEAFF
TRBJ2-7 TRBV13 CASNPGTSGSYEQYF
TRBJ1-5 TRBV7-6 CASSRNRDRYDNQPQHF
TRBJ1-4 TRBV7-9 CASSLGQGPDNEKLFF
TRBJ1-2 TRBV3-1/TRBV3-2 CASSHPDSGRGYTF
TRBJ2-7 TRBV9 CASSVGGDPYEQYF
TRBJ1-1 TRBV29-1 CSVVAEREAFF
TRBJ1-2 TRBV28 CASSFGPFGNTF
TRBJ2-1 TRBV9 CASSVADYTSYNEQFF
TRBJ2-2 TRBV30 CAWRTSGRAFGELFF
TRBJ1-5 TRBV10-3 CAISQGAPYSNQPQHF
TRBJ2-1 TRBV6-1 CASSEARPWNEQFF
TRBJ1-1 TRBV10-1 CASSEFARVNTEAFF
TRBJ2-3 TRBV7-2 CASSYDTDTQYF
TRBJ2-3 TRBV11-2 CASSLGRTSGSQDTQYF
TRBJ2-2 TRBV29-1 CSVEGTGNTGELFF
TRBJ2-1 TRBV7-2 CASSATGLVQNEQFF
TRBJ1-1 TRBV24-1 CAPTVFRTEAFF
TRBJ2-1 TRBV27 CASSLSGQGPYNEQFF
TRBJ2-7 TRBV6-5 CASSPPGQTYEQYF
TRBJ1-2 TRBV6-2/TRBV6-3 CASSYPSGDGYTF
TRBJ1-2 TRBV18 CASSPDRGNYGYTF
TRBJ2-7 TRBV28 CASSFPGFSYEQYF
TRBJ2-5 TRBV5-4 CASSWDRGRETQYF
TRBJ2-2 TRBV7-3 CASSFGTSSTGELFF
TRBJ1-1 TRBV29-1 CSVRDTEAFF
TRBJ2-3 TRBV4-2 CASSQEVVAGTRTDTQYF
TRBJ1-1 TRBV5-1 CASSRTPGGENTEAFF
TRBJ1-4 TRBV5-1 CASSDSMEKLFF
TRBJ1-3 TRBV28 CASSPGTGPLSGNTIYF
TRBJ2-1 TRBV19 CASSIARTSDAEQFF
TRBJ2-1 TRBV11-2 CASSPGLEVYEQFF